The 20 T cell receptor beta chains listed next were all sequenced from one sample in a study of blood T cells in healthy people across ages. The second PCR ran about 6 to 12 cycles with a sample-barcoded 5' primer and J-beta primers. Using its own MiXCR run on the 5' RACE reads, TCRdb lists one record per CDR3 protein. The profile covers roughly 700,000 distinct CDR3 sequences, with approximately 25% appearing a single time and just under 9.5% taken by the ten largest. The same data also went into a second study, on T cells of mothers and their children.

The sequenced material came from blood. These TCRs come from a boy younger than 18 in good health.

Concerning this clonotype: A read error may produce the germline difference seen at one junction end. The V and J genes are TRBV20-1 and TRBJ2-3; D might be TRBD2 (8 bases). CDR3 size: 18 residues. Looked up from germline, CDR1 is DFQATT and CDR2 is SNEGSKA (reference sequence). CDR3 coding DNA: TGCAGTGCTAGAGATACGTTCGGGAGGGACAGAAGCACAGATGCGCAGTATTTT. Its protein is CSARDTFGRDRSTDAQYF.

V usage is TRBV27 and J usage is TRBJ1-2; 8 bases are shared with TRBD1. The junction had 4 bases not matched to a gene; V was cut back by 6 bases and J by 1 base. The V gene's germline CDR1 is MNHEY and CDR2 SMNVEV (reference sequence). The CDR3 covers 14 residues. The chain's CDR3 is CASRNRGINYGYTF. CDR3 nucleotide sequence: TGTGCCAGCAGGAACAGGGGGATTAACTATGGCTACACCTTC.

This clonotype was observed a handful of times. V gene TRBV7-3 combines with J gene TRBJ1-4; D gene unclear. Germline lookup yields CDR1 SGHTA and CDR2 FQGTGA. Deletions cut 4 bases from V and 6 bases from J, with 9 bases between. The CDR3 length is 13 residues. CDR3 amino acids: CASSSGFHEKLFF. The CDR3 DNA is TGTGCCAGCAGCTCCGGGTTTCATGAAAAACTGTTTTTT.

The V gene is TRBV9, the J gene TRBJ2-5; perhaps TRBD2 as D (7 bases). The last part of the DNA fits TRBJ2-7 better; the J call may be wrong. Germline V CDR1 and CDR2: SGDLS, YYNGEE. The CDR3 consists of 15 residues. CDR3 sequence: CASSQSGGGPYEQYF. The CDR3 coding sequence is TGTGCCAGCAGCCAGAGTGGGGGGGGCCCCTACGAGCAGTACTTC.

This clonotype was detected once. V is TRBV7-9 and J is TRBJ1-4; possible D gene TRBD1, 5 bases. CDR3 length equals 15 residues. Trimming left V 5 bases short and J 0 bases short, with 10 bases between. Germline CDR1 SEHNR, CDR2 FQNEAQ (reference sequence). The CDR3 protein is CASSTRQTTNEKLFF. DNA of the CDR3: TGTGCCAGCAGCACACGACAGACAACTAATGAAAAACTGTTTTTT. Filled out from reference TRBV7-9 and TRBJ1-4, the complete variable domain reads DTGVSQNPRHKITKRGQNVTFRCDPISEHNRLYWYRQTLGQGPEFLTYFQNEAQLEKSRLLSDRFSAERPKGSFSTLEIQRTEQGDSAMYLCASSTRQTTNEKLFFGSGTQLSVL.

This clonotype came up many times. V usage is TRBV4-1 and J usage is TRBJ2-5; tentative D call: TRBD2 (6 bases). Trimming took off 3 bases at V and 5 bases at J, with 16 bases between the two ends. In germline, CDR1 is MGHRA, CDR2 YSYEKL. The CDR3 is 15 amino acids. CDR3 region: CASSQEEAGRETQYF. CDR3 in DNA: TGCGCCAGCAGCCAGGAGGAGGCAGGGAGGGAGACCCAGTACTTC.

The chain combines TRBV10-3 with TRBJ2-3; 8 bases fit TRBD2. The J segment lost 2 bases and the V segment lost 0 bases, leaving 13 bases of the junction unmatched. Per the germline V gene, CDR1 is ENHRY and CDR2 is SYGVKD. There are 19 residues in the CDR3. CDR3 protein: CAISESGLSRGGATDTQYF. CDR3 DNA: TGTGCCATCAGTGAGTCCGGTTTGTCTCGGGGGGGCGCCACAGATACGCAGTATTTT.

The CDR3 coding sequence is TGCGCCAGCAGCCAAAATATAGCGGGAGGGACCGGGGCCAACGTCCTGACTTTC. This translates into CASSQNIAGGTGANVLTF. This chain links TRBV4-1 with TRBJ2-6, with TRBD2 identical over 11 bases. Germline assignment: CDR1 MGHRA and CDR2 YSYEKL. The ends lost 2 bases at V and 4 bases at J; junction bases unmatched: 7. This CDR3 is 18 amino acids long.

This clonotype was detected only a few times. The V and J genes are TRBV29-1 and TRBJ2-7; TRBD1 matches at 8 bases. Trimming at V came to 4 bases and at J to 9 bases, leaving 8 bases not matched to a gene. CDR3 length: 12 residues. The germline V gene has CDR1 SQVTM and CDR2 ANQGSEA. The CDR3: CSVVGTGGRQYF. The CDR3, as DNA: TGCAGCGTTGTCGGGACAGGCGGTCGGCAGTACTTC.

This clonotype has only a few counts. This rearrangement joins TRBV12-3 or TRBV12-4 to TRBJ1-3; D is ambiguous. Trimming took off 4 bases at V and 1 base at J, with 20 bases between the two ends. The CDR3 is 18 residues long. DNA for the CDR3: TGTGCCAGCAGTTCTCGGGTTATCATCTCGACTTCTGGAAACACCATATATTTT. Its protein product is CASSSRVIISTSGNTIYF.

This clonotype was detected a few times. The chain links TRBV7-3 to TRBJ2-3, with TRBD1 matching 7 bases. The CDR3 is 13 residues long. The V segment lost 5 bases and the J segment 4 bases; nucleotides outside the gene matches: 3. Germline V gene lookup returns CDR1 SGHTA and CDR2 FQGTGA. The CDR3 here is CASSRGQPDTQYF. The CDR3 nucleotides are TGTGCCAGCAGCAGGGGACAGCCAGATACGCAGTATTTT.

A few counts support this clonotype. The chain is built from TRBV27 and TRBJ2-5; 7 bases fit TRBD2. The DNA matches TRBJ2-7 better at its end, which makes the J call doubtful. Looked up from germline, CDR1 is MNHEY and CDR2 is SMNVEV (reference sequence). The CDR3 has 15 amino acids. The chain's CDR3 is CASSLSLARPYEQYF. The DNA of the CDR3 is TGTGCCAGCAGTTTATCACTAGCGAGGCCCTACGAGCAGTACTTC.

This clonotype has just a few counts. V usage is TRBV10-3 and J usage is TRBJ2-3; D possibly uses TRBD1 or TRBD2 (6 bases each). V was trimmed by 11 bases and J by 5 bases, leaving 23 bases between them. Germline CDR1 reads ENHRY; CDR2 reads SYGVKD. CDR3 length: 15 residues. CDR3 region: CASYNGGRDGDTQYF. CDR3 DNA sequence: TGTGCCTCTTACAACGGGGGCCGGGATGGAGATACGCAGTATTTT.

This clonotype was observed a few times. The CDR3 region has the DNA TGTGCCAGCAGTTACTCGCTAGCGGGAAAAGAGACCCAGTACTTC. Translated, it gives CASSYSLAGKETQYF. The chain links TRBV6-2 or TRBV6-3 to TRBJ2-5; TRBD2 agrees at 9 bases. The CDR3 sequence is 15 residues long. Trimming removed 0 bases from V and 3 bases from J; junction bases left unmatched: 2. The V gene's germline CDR1 is MNHEY and CDR2 SVGEGT.

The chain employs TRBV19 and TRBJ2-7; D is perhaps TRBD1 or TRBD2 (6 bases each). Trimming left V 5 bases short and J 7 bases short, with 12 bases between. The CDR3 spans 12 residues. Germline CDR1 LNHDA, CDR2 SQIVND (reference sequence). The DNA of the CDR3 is TGTGCCAGTAGTTACAGGGCGGGGGAGCAGTACTTC. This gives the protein CASSYRAGEQYF.

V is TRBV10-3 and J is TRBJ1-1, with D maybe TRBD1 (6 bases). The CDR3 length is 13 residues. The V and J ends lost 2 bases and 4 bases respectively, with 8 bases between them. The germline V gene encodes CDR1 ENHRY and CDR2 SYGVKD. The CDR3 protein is CAISEVGGTEAFF. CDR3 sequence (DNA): TGTGCCATCAGTGAGGTAGGGGGCACTGAAGCTTTCTTT.

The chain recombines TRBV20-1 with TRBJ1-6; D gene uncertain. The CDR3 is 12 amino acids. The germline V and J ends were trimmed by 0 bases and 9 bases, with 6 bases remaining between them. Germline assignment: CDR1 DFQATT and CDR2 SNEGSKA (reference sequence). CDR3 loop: CSARDRVSPLHF. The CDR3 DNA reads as TGCAGTGCTAGAGATCGGGTTTCACCCCTCCACTTT.

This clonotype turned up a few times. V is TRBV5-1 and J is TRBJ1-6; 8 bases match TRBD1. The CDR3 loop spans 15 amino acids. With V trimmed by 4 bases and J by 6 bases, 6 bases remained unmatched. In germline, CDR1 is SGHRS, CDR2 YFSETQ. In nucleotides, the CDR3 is TGCGCCAGCAGCGAAAGAGGACAGGGTAATTCACCCCTCCACTTT. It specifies CASSERGQGNSPLHF.

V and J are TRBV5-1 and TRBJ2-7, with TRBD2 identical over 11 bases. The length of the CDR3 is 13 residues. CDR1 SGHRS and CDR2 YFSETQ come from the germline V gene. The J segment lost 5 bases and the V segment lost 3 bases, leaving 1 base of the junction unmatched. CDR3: CASSSSGGNEQYF. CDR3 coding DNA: TGCGCCAGCAGCTCTAGCGGGGGGAACGAGCAGTACTTC.

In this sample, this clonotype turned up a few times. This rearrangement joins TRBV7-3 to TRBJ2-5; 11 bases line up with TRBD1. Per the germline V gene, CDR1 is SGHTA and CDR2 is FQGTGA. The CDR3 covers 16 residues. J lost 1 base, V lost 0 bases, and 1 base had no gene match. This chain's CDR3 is CASSLTGTGGQETQYF. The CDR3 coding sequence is TGTGCCAGCAGCTTAACCGGGACAGGGGGCCAAGAGACCCAGTACTTC.